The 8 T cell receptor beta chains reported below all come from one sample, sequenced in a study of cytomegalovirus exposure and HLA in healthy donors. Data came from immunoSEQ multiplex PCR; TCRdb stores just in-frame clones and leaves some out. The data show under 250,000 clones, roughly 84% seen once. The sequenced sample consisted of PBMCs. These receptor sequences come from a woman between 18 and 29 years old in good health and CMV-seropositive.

CDR3 nucleotides: TGTGCCAGTAGGGCACAAAACTATGGCTACACCTTC. Its protein is CASRAQNYGYTF. The chain combines TRBV19 with TRBJ1-2; D is ambiguous. Germline V gene data show CDR1 as LNHDA and CDR2 as SQIVND (reference sequence). The CDR3 totals 12 residues. Trimming pared 6 bases from V and 2 bases from J, leaving 7 bases between. Complete variable domain (other parts from reference TRBV19 and TRBJ1-2): DGGITQSPKYLFRKEGQNVTLSCEQNLNHDAMYWYRQDPGQGLRLIYYSQIVNDFQKGDIAEGYSVSREKKESFPLTVTSAQKNPTAFYLCASRAQNYGYTFGSGTRLTVV.

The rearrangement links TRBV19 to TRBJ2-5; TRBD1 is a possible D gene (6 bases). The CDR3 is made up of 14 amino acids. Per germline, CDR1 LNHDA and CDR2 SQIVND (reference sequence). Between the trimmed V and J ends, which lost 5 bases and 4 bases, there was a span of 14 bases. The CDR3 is CASSSTGLGETQYF. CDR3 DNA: TGTGCCAGTAGTTCTACAGGGCTGGGAGAGACCCAGTACTTC.

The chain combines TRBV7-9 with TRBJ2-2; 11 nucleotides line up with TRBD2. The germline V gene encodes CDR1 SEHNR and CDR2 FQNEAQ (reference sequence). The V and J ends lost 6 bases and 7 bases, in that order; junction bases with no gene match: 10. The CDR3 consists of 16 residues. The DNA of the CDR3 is TGTGCCAGCAGTCCCACTAGCGGGAGTCGGTTCGGGGAGCTGTTTTTT. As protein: CASSPTSGSRFGELFF. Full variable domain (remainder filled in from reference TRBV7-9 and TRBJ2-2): DTGVSQNPRHKITKRGQNVTFRCDPISEHNRLYWYRQTLGQGPEFLTYFQNEAQLEKSRLLSDRFSAERPKGSFSTLEIQRTEQGDSAMYLCASSPTSGSRFGELFFGEGSRLTVL.

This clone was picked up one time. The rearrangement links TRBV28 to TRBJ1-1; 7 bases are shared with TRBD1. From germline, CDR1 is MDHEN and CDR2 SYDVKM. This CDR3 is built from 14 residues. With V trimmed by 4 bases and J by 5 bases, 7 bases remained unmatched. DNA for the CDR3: TGTGCCAGCAGTTCCGAGGGGGCGCTTACTGAAGCTTTCTTT. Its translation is CASSSEGALTEAFF.

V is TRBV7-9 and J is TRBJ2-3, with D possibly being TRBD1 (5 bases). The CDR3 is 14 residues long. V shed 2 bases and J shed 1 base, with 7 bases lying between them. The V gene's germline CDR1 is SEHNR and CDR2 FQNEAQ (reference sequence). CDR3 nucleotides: TGTGCCAGCAGCTTATCACAGGGCACAGATACGCAGTATTTT. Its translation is CASSLSQGTDTQYF. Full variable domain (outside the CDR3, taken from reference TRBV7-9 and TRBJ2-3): DTGVSQNPRHKITKRGQNVTFRCDPISEHNRLYWYRQTLGQGPEFLTYFQNEAQLEKSRLLSDRFSAERPKGSFSTLEIQRTEQGDSAMYLCASSLSQGTDTQYFGPGTRLTVL.

The CDR3 DNA is TGTGCCAGCAGTGGACTAGCGGGAGGGTCCTACGAGCAGTACTTC. Protein product: CASSGLAGGSYEQYF. The chain employs TRBV28 and TRBJ2-7; TRBD2 aligns across 15 bases. J gave up 1 base and V 5 bases, and 0 bases lay outside the gene matches. CDR3 length: 15 amino acids. The germline V gene has CDR1 MDHEN and CDR2 SYDVKM. The whole variable domain, remainder taken from reference TRBV28 and TRBJ2-7, is DVKVTQSSRYLVKRTGEKVFLECVQDMDHENMFWYRQDPGLGLRLIYFSYDVKMKEKGDIPEGYSVSREKKERFSLILESASTNQTSMYLCASSGLAGGSYEQYFGPGTRLTVT.

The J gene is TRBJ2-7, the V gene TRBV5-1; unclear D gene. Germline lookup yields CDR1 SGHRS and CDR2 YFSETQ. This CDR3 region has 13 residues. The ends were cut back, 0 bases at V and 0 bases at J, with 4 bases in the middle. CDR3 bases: TGCGCCAGCAGCTTGGACATCTCCTACGAGCAGTACTTC. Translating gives CASSLDISYEQYF.

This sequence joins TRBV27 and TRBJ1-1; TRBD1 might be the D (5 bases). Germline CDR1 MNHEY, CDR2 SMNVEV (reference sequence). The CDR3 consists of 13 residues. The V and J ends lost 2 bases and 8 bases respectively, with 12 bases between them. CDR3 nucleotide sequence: TGTGCCAGCAGTTTAGGCAGGGTTGGGGAAGCTTTCTTT. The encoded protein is CASSLGRVGEAFF.